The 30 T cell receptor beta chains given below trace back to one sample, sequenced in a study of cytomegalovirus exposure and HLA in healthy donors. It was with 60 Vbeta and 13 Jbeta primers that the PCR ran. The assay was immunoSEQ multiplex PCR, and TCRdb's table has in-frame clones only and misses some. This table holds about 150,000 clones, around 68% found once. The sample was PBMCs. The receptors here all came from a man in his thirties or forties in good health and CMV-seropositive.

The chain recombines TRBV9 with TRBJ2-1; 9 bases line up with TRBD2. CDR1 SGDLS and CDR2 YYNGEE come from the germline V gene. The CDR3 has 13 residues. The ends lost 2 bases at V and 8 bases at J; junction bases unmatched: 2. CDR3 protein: CASSVGLAYEQFF. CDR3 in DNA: TGTGCCAGCAGCGTGGGACTAGCCTATGAGCAGTTCTTC.

CDR3: CASSPAVAGGTDTQYF. The CDR3 DNA is TGCGCCAGCAGCCCGGCGGTAGCGGGAGGCACAGATACGCAGTATTTT. The J gene is TRBJ2-3, the V gene TRBV5-1; TRBD2 matches 9 bases. Looked up from germline, CDR1 is SGHRS and CDR2 is YFSETQ. CDR3 length: 16 residues. J lost 1 base, V lost 4 bases, and 7 bases had no gene match.

CDR3 sequence (DNA): TGTGCCAGTAGTATCGCGGGGCAGACCTACGAGCAGTACTTC. It translates to CASSIAGQTYEQYF. The V gene is TRBV19, the J gene TRBJ2-7; maybe TRBD2 (6 bases). This CDR3 has 14 amino acids. V shed 3 bases and J shed 2 bases, with 11 bases lying between them. CDR1 LNHDA and CDR2 SQIVND come from the germline V gene (reference sequence).

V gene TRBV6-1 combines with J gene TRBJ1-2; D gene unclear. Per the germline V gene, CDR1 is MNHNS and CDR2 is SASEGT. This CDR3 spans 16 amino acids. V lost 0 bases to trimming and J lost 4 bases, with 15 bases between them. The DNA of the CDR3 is TGTGCCAGCAGTGAAGCGTCGGGTCTGAGTCCCTATGGCTACACCTTC. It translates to CASSEASGLSPYGYTF.

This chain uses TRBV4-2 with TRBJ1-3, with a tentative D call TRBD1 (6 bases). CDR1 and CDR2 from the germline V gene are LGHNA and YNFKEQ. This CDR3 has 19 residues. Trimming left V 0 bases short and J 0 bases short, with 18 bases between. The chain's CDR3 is CASSQEGAGALLSGNTIYF. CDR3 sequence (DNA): TGTGCCAGCAGCCAAGAGGGGGCAGGGGCCCTACTCTCTGGAAACACCATATATTTT.

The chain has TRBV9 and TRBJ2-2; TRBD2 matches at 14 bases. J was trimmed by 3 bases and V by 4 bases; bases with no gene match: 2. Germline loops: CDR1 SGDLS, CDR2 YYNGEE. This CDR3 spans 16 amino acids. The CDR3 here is CASSQGLAGDTGELFF. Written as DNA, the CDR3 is TGTGCCAGCAGCCAGGGACTAGCGGGAGACACCGGGGAGCTGTTTTTT.

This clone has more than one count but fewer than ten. The CDR3 bases are TGTGCCAGCAGCATCGGAGGGGCGACCCATCAGCCCCAGCATTTT. Translation gives CASSIGGATHQPQHF. The chain couples TRBV5-4 to TRBJ1-5, with D perhaps matching TRBD1 (5 bases). The CDR3 extends over 15 amino acids. The germline gives CDR1 SGHNT, CDR2 YYREEE (reference sequence). V lost 4 bases to trimming and J lost 5 bases, with 16 bases between them.

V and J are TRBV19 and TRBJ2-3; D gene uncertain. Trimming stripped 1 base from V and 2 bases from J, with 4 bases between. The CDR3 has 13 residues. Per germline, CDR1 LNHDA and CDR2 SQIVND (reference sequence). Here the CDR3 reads CASSIAYTDTQYF. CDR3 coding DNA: TGTGCCAGTAGTATAGCGTACACAGATACGCAGTATTTT.

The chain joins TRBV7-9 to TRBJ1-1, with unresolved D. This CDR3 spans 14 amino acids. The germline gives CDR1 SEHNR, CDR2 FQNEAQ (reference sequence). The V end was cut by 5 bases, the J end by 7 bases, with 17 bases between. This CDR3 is CASSLNLNRIEAFF. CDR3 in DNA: TGTGCCAGCAGCCTAAACCTAAACAGAATTGAAGCTTTCTTT. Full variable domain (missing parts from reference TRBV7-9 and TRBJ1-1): DTGVSQNPRHKITKRGQNVTFRCDPISEHNRLYWYRQTLGQGPEFLTYFQNEAQLEKSRLLSDRFSAERPKGSFSTLEIQRTEQGDSAMYLCASSLNLNRIEAFFGQGTRLTVV.

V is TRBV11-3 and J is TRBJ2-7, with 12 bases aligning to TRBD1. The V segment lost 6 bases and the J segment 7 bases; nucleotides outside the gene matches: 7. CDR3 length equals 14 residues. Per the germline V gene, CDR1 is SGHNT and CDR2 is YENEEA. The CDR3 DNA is TGTGCCAGCAGTTATGGGGACAGGGGGCTTGAGCAGTACTTC. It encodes CASSYGDRGLEQYF.

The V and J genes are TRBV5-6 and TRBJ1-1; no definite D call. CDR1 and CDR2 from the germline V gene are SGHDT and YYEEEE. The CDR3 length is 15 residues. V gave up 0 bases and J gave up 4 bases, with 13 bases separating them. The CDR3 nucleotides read TGTGCCAGCAGCTTGGAAGAGGCGTTGGTCACTGAAGCTTTCTTT. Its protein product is CASSLEEALVTEAFF.

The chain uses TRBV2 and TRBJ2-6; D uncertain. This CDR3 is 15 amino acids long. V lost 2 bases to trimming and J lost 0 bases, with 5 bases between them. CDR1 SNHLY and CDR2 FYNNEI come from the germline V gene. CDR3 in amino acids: CASSESVSGANVLTF. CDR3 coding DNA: TGTGCCAGCAGTGAATCAGTCTCTGGGGCCAACGTCCTGACTTTC. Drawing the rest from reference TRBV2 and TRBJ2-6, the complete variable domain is EPEVTQTPSHQVTQMGQEVILRCVPISNHLYFYWYRQILGQKVEFLVSFYNNEISEKSEIFDDQFSVERPDGSNFTLKIRSTKLEDSAMYFCASSESVSGANVLTFGAGSRLTVL.

The CDR3 spells CASSVTGGSSNTEAFF. CDR3 sequence (DNA): TGCGCCAGCAGCGTTACAGGGGGATCGTCTAACACTGAAGCTTTCTTT. V is TRBV5-1 and J is TRBJ1-1, with 8 bases lining up with TRBD1. The CDR3 totals 16 residues. CDR1 and CDR2 (germline): SGHRS, YFSETQ. V gave up 4 bases and J gave up 2 bases; unmatched junction bases: 10.

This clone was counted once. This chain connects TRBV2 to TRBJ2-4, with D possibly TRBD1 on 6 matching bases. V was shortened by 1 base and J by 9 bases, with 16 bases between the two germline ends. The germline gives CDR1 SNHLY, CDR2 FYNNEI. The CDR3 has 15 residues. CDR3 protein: CASSEGRASRGIQYF. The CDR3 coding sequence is TGTGCCAGCAGTGAAGGACGGGCTTCCAGGGGCATTCAGTACTTC. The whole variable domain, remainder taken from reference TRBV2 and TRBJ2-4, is EPEVTQTPSHQVTQMGQEVILRCVPISNHLYFYWYRQILGQKVEFLVSFYNNEISEKSEIFDDQFSVERPDGSNFTLKIRSTKLEDSAMYFCASSEGRASRGIQYFGAGTRLSVL.

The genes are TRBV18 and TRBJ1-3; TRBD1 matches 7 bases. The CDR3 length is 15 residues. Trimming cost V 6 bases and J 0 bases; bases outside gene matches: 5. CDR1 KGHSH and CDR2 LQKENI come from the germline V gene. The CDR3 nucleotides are TGTGCCAGCTCGCGACAGGGAGGCTCTGGAAACACCATATATTTT. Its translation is CASSRQGGSGNTIYF.

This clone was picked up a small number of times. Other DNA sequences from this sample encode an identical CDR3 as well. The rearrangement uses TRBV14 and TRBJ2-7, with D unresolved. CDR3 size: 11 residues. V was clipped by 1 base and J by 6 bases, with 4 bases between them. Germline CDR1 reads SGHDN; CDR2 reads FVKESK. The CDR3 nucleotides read TGTGCCAGCAGCCAAGGTAGCGAGCAGTACTTC. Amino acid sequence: CASSQGSEQYF.

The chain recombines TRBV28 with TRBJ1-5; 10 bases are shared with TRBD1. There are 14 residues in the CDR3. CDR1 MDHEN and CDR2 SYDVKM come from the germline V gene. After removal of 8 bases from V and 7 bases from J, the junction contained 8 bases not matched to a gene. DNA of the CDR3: TGTGCCAGCTGGGGGGACAGGGGTCACCAGCCCCAGCATTTT. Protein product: CASWGDRGHQPQHF.

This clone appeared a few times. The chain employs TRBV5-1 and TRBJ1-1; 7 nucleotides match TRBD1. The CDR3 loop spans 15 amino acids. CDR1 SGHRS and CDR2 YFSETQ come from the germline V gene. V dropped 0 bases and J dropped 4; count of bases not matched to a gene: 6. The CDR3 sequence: CASSLGGQFITEAFF. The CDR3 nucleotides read TGCGCCAGCAGCTTGGGGGGACAGTTTATCACTGAAGCTTTCTTT.

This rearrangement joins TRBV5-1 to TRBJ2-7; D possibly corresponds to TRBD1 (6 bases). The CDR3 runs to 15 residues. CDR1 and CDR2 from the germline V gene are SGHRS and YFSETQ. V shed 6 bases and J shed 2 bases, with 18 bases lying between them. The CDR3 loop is CASKPSGEGAYEQYF. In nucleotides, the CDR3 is TGCGCCAGCAAACCCAGCGGAGAGGGGGCCTACGAGCAGTACTTC. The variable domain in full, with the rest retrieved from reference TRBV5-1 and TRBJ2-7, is KAGVTQTPRYLIKTRGQQVTLSCSPISGHRSVSWYQQTPGQGLQFLFEYFSETQRNKGNFPGRFSGRQFSNSRSEMNVSTLELGDSALYLCASKPSGEGAYEQYFGPGTRLTVT.

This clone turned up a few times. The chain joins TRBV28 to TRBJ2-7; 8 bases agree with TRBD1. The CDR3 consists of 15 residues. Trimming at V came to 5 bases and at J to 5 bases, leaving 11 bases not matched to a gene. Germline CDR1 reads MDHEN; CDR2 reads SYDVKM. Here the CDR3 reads CASSTTTGGVHEQYF. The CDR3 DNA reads TGTGCCAGCAGTACAACCACAGGGGGTGTTCACGAGCAGTACTTC.

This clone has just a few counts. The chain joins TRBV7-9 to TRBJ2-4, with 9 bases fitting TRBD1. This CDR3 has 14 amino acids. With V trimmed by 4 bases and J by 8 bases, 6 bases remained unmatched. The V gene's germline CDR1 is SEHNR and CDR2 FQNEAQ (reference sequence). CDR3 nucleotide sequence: TGTGCCAGCAGCTCCTGGACAGGGGAGGACATTCAGTACTTC. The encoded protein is CASSSWTGEDIQYF.

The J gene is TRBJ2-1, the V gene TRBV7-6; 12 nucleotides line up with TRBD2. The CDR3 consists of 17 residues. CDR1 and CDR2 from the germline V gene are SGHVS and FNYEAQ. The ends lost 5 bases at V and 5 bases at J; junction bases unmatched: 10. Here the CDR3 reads CASSLRLAGDRDNEQFF. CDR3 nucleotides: TGTGCCAGCAGCCTACGACTAGCGGGAGATCGGGACAATGAGCAGTTCTTC. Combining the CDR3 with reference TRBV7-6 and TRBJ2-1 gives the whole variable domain GAGVSQSPRYKVTKRGQDVALRCDPISGHVSLYWYRQALGQGPEFLTYFNYEAQQDKSGLPNDRFSAERPEGSISTLTIQRTEQRDSAMYRCASSLRLAGDRDNEQFFGPGTRLTVL.

The CDR3 region has the DNA TGCGCCAGCAGCTCTAGTAGCGGGGTCCAAGAGACCCAGTACTTC. Its translation is CASSSSSGVQETQYF. The chain links TRBV5-1 to TRBJ2-5; 8 positions match TRBD2. Trimming at V came to 3 bases and at J to 1 base, leaving 5 bases not matched to a gene. The CDR3 consists of 15 residues. CDR1 and CDR2 (germline): SGHRS, YFSETQ.

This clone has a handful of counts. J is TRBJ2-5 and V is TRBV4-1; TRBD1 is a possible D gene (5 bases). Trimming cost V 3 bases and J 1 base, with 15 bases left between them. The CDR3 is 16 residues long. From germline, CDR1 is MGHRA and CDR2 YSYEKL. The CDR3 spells CASSQSRQISQETQYF. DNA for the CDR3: TGCGCCAGCAGCCAGAGCCGACAGATCTCCCAAGAGACCCAGTACTTC.

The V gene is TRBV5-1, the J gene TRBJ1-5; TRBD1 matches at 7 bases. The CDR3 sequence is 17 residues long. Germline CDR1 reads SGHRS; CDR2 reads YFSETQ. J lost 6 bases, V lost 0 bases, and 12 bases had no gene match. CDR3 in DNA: TGCGCCAGCAGCTTGGCCCCCGGGACAGCTAATGGTCAGCCCCAGCATTTT. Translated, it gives CASSLAPGTANGQPQHF.

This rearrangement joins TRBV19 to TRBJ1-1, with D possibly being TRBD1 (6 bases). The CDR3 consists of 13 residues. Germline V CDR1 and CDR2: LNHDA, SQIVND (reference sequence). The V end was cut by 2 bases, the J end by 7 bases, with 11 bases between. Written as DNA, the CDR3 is TGTGCCAGTAGTATAAACAGGGCCGGTGAAGCTTTCTTT. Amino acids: CASSINRAGEAFF.

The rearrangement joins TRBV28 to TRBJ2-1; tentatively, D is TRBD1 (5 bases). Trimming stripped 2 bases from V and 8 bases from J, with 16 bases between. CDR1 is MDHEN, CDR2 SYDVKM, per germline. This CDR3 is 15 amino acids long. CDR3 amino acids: CASSLRQGVGDEQFF. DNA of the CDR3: TGTGCCAGCAGTTTAAGGCAGGGTGTTGGCGATGAGCAGTTCTTC.

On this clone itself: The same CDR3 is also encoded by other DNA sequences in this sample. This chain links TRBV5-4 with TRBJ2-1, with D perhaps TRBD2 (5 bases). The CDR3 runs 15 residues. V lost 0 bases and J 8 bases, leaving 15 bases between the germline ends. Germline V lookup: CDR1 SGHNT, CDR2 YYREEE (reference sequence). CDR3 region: CASSLGTPGEYEQFF. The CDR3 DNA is TGTGCCAGCAGCTTGGGCACCCCTGGGGAGTATGAGCAGTTCTTC.

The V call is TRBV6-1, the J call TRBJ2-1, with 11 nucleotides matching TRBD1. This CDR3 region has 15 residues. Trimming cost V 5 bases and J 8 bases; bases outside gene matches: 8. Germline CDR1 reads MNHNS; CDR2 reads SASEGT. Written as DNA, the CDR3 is TGTGCCAGCAGTTCCCGGACAGGGGGCGCGGATGAGCAGTTCTTC. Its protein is CASSSRTGGADEQFF.

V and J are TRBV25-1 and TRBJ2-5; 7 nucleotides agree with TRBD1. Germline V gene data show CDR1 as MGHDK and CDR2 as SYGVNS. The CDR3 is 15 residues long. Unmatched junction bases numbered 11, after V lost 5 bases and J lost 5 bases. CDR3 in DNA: TGTGCCAGCAGTCCGACTACAGGGGTGGAGGAGACCCAGTACTTC. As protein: CASSPTTGVEETQYF.